Listed below are T cell receptor beta chains from one sample, sequenced in a study of blood T cell repertoires in COVID-19. TCRdb's copy holds only in-frame clones and misses some; the assay was immunoSEQ multiplex PCR. The sample shows about 240,000 clones, approximately 83% of them seen only once. The sample consisted of peripheral blood. These receptors were collected from a woman of 80 years or more with acute or convalescent COVID-19. Both conserved end residues are trimmed from each CDR3. Fields, in order: V gene, clone size, J gene, CDR3 protein. Clone size is shown for a subset of rows, as once, few, many or a class of expanded clone.

v_call: TRBV30
clone_size: .
j_call: TRBJ1-4
cdr3_aa: AWRGGYEKLF

v_call: TRBV5-4
clone_size: .
j_call: TRBJ1-2
cdr3_aa: ASRTDRNYGYT

v_call: TRBV18
clone_size: .
j_call: TRBJ1-6
cdr3_aa: ASSLDIQNSPLH

v_call: TRBV11-2
clone_size: .
j_call: TRBJ2-7
cdr3_aa: ASSLAYYMSSYEQY

v_call: TRBV10-3
clone_size: .
j_call: TRBJ2-3
cdr3_aa: AISEAVPGADTQY

v_call: TRBV19
clone_size: .
j_call: TRBJ1-5
cdr3_aa: ASSVDSANQPQH

v_call: TRBV5-1
clone_size: .
j_call: TRBJ2-1
cdr3_aa: ASSLSGGGEQF

v_call: TRBV11-2
clone_size: .
j_call: TRBJ2-7
cdr3_aa: ASSLIAGGLYEQY

v_call: TRBV25-1
clone_size: once
j_call: TRBJ1-6
cdr3_aa: ASSADRDRGSPLH

v_call: TRBV20-1
clone_size: .
j_call: TRBJ2-3
cdr3_aa: SASTSGGLSTDTQY

v_call: TRBV19
clone_size: .
j_call: TRBJ1-5
cdr3_aa: ASSARTLYQPQH

v_call: TRBV11-3
clone_size: .
j_call: TRBJ2-2
cdr3_aa: ASSRGPNTGELF

v_call: TRBV30
clone_size: .
j_call: TRBJ2-5
cdr3_aa: AWSVLVNSEQY

v_call: TRBV10-3
clone_size: few
j_call: TRBJ1-4
cdr3_aa: AIRKPKGLRTSTNEKLF

v_call: TRBV5-4
clone_size: once
j_call: TRBJ1-5
cdr3_aa: ASSPGTGDNQPQH

v_call: TRBV5-6
clone_size: .
j_call: TRBJ2-2
cdr3_aa: ASSLGGWDGELF

v_call: TRBV27
clone_size: few
j_call: TRBJ1-4
cdr3_aa: ASSSSFRQGAGEKLF

v_call: TRBV7-6
clone_size: .
j_call: TRBJ2-3
cdr3_aa: ASSSTSGGAVSDTQY

v_call: TRBV6-2/TRBV6-3
clone_size: .
j_call: TRBJ2-3
cdr3_aa: ASSGTSGGRNTQY

v_call: TRBV19
clone_size: .
j_call: TRBJ1-1
cdr3_aa: ASSIVGQGADNTEAF

v_call: TRBV28
clone_size: .
j_call: TRBJ2-7
cdr3_aa: ASRTGTSAIAQY

v_call: TRBV5-5
clone_size: .
j_call: TRBJ1-2
cdr3_aa: ASIPDAGSYGYT

v_call: TRBV19
clone_size: .
j_call: TRBJ2-1
cdr3_aa: ASSKTGTEQF

v_call: TRBV2
clone_size: .
j_call: TRBJ2-7
cdr3_aa: ASSKRQVPSYEQY

v_call: TRBV30
clone_size: .
j_call: TRBJ1-5
cdr3_aa: ASGQGAGQPQH

v_call: TRBV21-1
clone_size: once
j_call: TRBJ2-2
cdr3_aa: ASSTSPGTPNTGELF

v_call: TRBV7-6
clone_size: .
j_call: TRBJ1-1
cdr3_aa: ASSLAPGNTEAF

v_call: TRBV5-6
clone_size: .
j_call: TRBJ1-5
cdr3_aa: ASSLQGNQPQH

v_call: TRBV5-1
clone_size: .
j_call: TRBJ2-7
cdr3_aa: ASSLAPGSYEQY

v_call: TRBV5-5
clone_size: .
j_call: TRBJ2-3
cdr3_aa: ASSPSRGDRGTDTQY

v_call: TRBV5-5
clone_size: .
j_call: TRBJ1-1
cdr3_aa: ASSARQGLNTEAF

v_call: TRBV28
clone_size: .
j_call: TRBJ1-4
cdr3_aa: ASSLGGANEKLF

v_call: TRBV19
clone_size: .
j_call: TRBJ2-1
cdr3_aa: ASSIPGGTEQF

v_call: TRBV2
clone_size: .
j_call: TRBJ1-2
cdr3_aa: ASSELKAAGFGYT

v_call: TRBV12-3/TRBV12-4
clone_size: .
j_call: TRBJ1-2
cdr3_aa: ASSLTGVGYT

v_call: TRBV6-5
clone_size: .
j_call: TRBJ1-2
cdr3_aa: ATVIPVTPNYGYT

v_call: TRBV10-3
clone_size: .
j_call: TRBJ1-2
cdr3_aa: AISEGLYGYT

v_call: TRBV3-1/TRBV3-2
clone_size: few
j_call: TRBJ2-2
cdr3_aa: ASSPQRGATNTGELF

v_call: TRBV30
clone_size: few
j_call: TRBJ2-2
cdr3_aa: AWSRTGGFLGGELF

v_call: TRBV5-1
clone_size: .
j_call: TRBJ2-1
cdr3_aa: ASSPGTGGHEQF

v_call: TRBV5-1
clone_size: .
j_call: TRBJ1-1
cdr3_aa: ASSWKPGNTEAF

v_call: TRBV2
clone_size: .
j_call: TRBJ1-2
cdr3_aa: ASSEGGSGENYGYT

v_call: TRBV16
clone_size: .
j_call: TRBJ2-7
cdr3_aa: ASSLLGLYEQY

v_call: TRBV10-3
clone_size: .
j_call: TRBJ2-3
cdr3_aa: AIRRQVLDTDTQY

v_call: TRBV11-3
clone_size: .
j_call: TRBJ2-3
cdr3_aa: ASSLRSGTDTQY

v_call: TRBV5-1
clone_size: .
j_call: TRBJ1-1
cdr3_aa: ASSHDRLNTEAF

v_call: TRBV5-1
clone_size: .
j_call: TRBJ1-6
cdr3_aa: ASSLEGPGGNSPLH

v_call: TRBV19
clone_size: .
j_call: TRBJ1-2
cdr3_aa: ASSTRRTVSRGYT

v_call: TRBV5-1
clone_size: once
j_call: TRBJ1-1
cdr3_aa: ASSSTGGTEAF

v_call: TRBV18
clone_size: .
j_call: TRBJ1-5
cdr3_aa: ASSLGQGMGNQPQH

v_call: TRBV6-5
clone_size: .
j_call: TRBJ1-2
cdr3_aa: ASSYSTGVDGYT

v_call: TRBV19
clone_size: .
j_call: TRBJ2-1
cdr3_aa: ASSSAGTSGVGQF

v_call: TRBV6-5
clone_size: .
j_call: TRBJ1-4
cdr3_aa: ASRALLKLF